Sequencing of this T cell receptor beta chain was carried out in a study of blood T cells in healthy people across ages. A J-beta primer mix and a sample-barcoded 5' primer were used in a second PCR of about 7 to 12 cycles. Researchers report that a template-switch adaptor with 12 random nucleotides tagged each cDNA molecule. MiXCR, applied by TCRdb to the 5' RACE reads, yields one record per CDR3 protein. Of approximately 830,000 distinct CDR3 sequences in the sample, about 62% were seen once. The germline CDR1 and CDR2 sequences are SGHKS and YYEKEE (reference sequence). CDR3 length: 11 amino acids. Total RNA was isolated from each sample in quantities of at least 5 micrograms. Regarding this clonotype: An end of the junction differs from the germline gene, which may be a read error.

This chain connects TRBV5-5 to TRBJ1-2, with D unclear. The sample consisted of blood. The origin of this receptor is a man under 40 in good health. The CDR3 is CASSYDYGCTF. The CDR3, as DNA: TGTGCCAGCAGCTACGACTATGGCTGCACCTTC.